The 24 T cell receptor beta chains given below trace back to one sample, sequenced in a study of siplizumab effects on memory and regulatory T cells. This table comes from immunoSEQ multiplex PCR, and its TCRdb copy is limited to in-frame clones, with some not included. This sample has some 97,000 clones; more than 85% occur once, and the top ten carry 0.15%. The sample was CD4+ T cells sorted from blood. The receptors originated from a human donor in good health.

This clone is a singleton in its sample. This chain connects TRBV7-2 to TRBJ2-7, with 11 bases matching TRBD1. V gave up 5 bases and J gave up 3 bases; unmatched junction bases: 6. The CDR3 covers 15 residues. CDR1 SGHTA and CDR2 FQGNSA come from the germline V gene. The CDR3 DNA sequence: TGTGCCAGCAGCCCAAGGACAGGGGGCGACTACGAGCAGTACTTC. It translates to CASSPRTGGDYEQYF.

V is TRBV4-2 and J is TRBJ2-5; D is possibly TRBD2 (6 bases). CDR3 length equals 16 residues. Germline V gives CDR1 LGHNA, CDR2 YNFKEQ. The germline V and J ends were trimmed by 0 bases and 2 bases, with 13 bases remaining between them. Written as DNA, the CDR3 is TGTGCCAGCAGCCAAGATGTGGCGGGGTGGCAAGAGACCCAGTACTTC. Protein product: CASSQDVAGWQETQYF.

The gene calls are TRBV7-9 and TRBJ1-6, with D maybe TRBD1 (5 bases). Trimming shortened V by 6 bases and J by 13 bases, and 19 bases separated the two germline ends. Germline V CDR1 and CDR2: SEHNR, FQNEAQ (reference sequence). The CDR3 totals 14 residues. The CDR3 sequence is CASRQGTPYSPLHF. The CDR3 DNA is TGTGCCAGCAGACAAGGGACCCCCTACTCCCCCCTCCACTTT.

The CDR3 nucleotides read TGTGCCAGCAGTTACTCAGTGGTCGGAAACACCATATATTTT. As protein: CASSYSVVGNTIYF. The V and J genes are TRBV6-5 and TRBJ1-3; D not resolved. Trimming took off 0 bases at V and 4 bases at J, with 7 bases between the two ends. This CDR3 has 14 amino acids. In germline, CDR1 is MNHEY, CDR2 SVGAGI.

This chain links TRBV7-3 with TRBJ1-1; TRBD1 matches 7 bases. The germline CDR1 and CDR2 sequences are SGHTA and FQGTGA. The CDR3 is 13 residues long. The V and J ends lost 4 bases and 7 bases, in that order; junction bases with no gene match: 6. In DNA form, the CDR3 reads TGTGCCAGCAGCTCCAGAGCAGGGGGTGAAGCTTTCTTT. Amino acids: CASSSRAGGEAFF.

The V call is TRBV7-2, the J call TRBJ2-3; TRBD2 matches 9 bases. The CDR3 is 16 amino acids. Germline V gene data show CDR1 as SGHTA and CDR2 as FQGNSA. V shed 2 bases, J shed 6 bases, and the junction held 9 bases outside the gene matches. The chain's CDR3 is CASSLTGTSFRDTQYF. CDR3 coding DNA: TGTGCCAGCAGCTTAACTGGGACTAGCTTTCGGGATACGCAGTATTTT.

The rearrangement uses TRBV10-3 and TRBJ1-6, with 9 bases that match TRBD1. The J segment lost 7 bases and the V segment lost 6 bases, leaving 22 bases of the junction unmatched. The length of the CDR3 is 20 residues. Germline V gene data show CDR1 as ENHRY and CDR2 as SYGVKD. CDR3 residues: CAISRSPTLGSDRGNSPLHF. Written as DNA, the CDR3 is TGTGCCATCAGCAGATCTCCAACGTTGGGAAGTGACAGGGGGAATTCACCCCTCCACTTT.

The CDR3 region has the DNA TGTGCCAGCAGTTACCTGGGCGGGGCAGGCTATGGCTACACCTTC. Amino acid sequence: CASSYLGGAGYGYTF. The rearrangement links TRBV6-5 to TRBJ1-2, with a weak D call TRBD1 (5 bases). Between the trimmed V and J ends, which lost 2 bases and 4 bases, there was a span of 14 bases. There are 15 residues in the CDR3. Germline V CDR1 and CDR2: MNHEY, SVGAGI.

CDR3 amino acids: CASSYSTETTEAFF. In DNA form, the CDR3 reads TGTGCCAGCAGTTACTCGACAGAAACTACTGAAGCTTTCTTT. The chain combines TRBV6-6 with TRBJ1-1; tentatively, D is TRBD1 (5 bases). The CDR3 length is 14 residues. The V and J ends lost 0 bases and 5 bases respectively, with 10 bases between them. The V gene's germline CDR1 is MNHNY and CDR2 SVGAGI (reference sequence).

The chain is built from TRBV7-9 and TRBJ1-3; a possible D gene is TRBD1 (6 bases). V was shortened by 6 bases and J by 0 bases, with 24 bases between the two germline ends. Germline V gives CDR1 SEHNR, CDR2 FQNEAQ (reference sequence). This CDR3 is 19 amino acids long. The CDR3 sequence: CASRYLGLDRQSSGNTIYF. The CDR3 nucleotides are TGTGCCAGCAGATATCTCGGGCTAGACAGGCAGAGCTCTGGAAACACCATATATTTT.

The chain carries TRBV2 and TRBJ2-2, with 7 bases that match TRBD2. The junction had 4 bases not matched to a gene; V was cut back by 4 bases and J by 5 bases. The V gene's germline CDR1 is SNHLY and CDR2 FYNNEI. This CDR3 is 14 amino acids long. CDR3: CASSVGLVTGELFF. The CDR3 DNA is TGTGCCAGCAGTGTAGGACTAGTGACCGGGGAGCTGTTTTTT.

The CDR3: CASSSEGAAKNIQYF. In nucleotides, the CDR3 is TGCGCCAGCAGCTCGGAGGGGGCAGCCAAAAACATTCAGTACTTC. This chain joins TRBV5-1 and TRBJ2-4, with a weak D call TRBD1 (7 bases). Trimming removed 3 bases from V and 0 bases from J, with 10 bases in between. This CDR3 spans 15 amino acids. Germline lookup yields CDR1 SGHRS and CDR2 YFSETQ.

V and J are TRBV10-3 and TRBJ2-1; 9 bases are shared with TRBD2. Germline values: CDR1 ENHRY, CDR2 SYGVKD. This CDR3 comprises 19 residues. Germline trimming cut 0 bases from V and 1 base from J; bases unmatched to any gene: 10. Written as DNA, the CDR3 is TGTGCCATCAGTGAGTCGATTGGACTAAGCGGGGGGTCCTACAATGAGCAGTTCTTC. Its translation: CAISESIGLSGGSYNEQFF.

This clone was observed once. The V and J genes are TRBV7-9 and TRBJ2-5, with a weak D call TRBD2 (6 bases). CDR3 length: 14 amino acids. Trimming took off 4 bases at V and 1 base at J, with 10 bases between the two ends. CDR1 is SEHNR and CDR2 is FQNEAQ in the germline V gene (reference sequence). The CDR3 loop is CASSWRGAQETQYF. In DNA, the CDR3 is TGTGCCAGCAGCTGGCGCGGGGCCCAAGAGACCCAGTACTTC.

J is TRBJ2-3 and V is TRBV5-4; 11 bases line up with TRBD1. Trimming took 4 bases from V and 2 from J; bases not matched to a gene: 3. Germline V gene sequence: CDR1 SGHNT, CDR2 YYREEE (reference sequence). CDR3 length: 15 residues. CDR3 nucleotide sequence: TGTGCCAGCAGCAGCGGACAGGGGGCCACAGATACGCAGTATTTT. Its translation: CASSSGQGATDTQYF.

Notes on this clone: The same CDR3 also results from other DNA sequences found in this sample. V and J are TRBV19 and TRBJ1-2; tentatively, D is TRBD1 (5 bases). The V end was cut by 9 bases, the J end by 3 bases, with 23 bases between. Germline CDR1 reads LNHDA; CDR2 reads SQIVND (reference sequence). CDR3 length: 16 amino acids. The CDR3 region has the DNA TGTGCCAGCAGTCCTGGATGGGGCAAATCATACTATGGCTACACCTTC. Its translation: CASSPGWGKSYYGYTF.

The rearrangement links TRBV5-3 to TRBJ1-3; no definite D call. TRBV5-3 is known as an ORF, though its function is uncertain. The CDR3 has 13 residues. The germline V and J ends were trimmed by 2 bases and 4 bases, with 7 bases remaining between them. The CDR3, as DNA: TGTGCCAGAAGCTTTACCGTGGGAAACACCATATATTTT. Residues: CARSFTVGNTIYF.

This chain uses TRBV7-6 with TRBJ2-3; D could derive from TRBD1 or TRBD2 (6 bases each). Germline lookup yields CDR1 SGHVS and CDR2 FNYEAQ. With 1 base removed from V and 3 bases from J, the gap between germline ends came to 17 bases. The CDR3 loop spans 17 amino acids. This CDR3 reads CASSLVTGGWGTDTQYF. In DNA form, the CDR3 reads TGTGCCAGCAGCTTAGTCACCGGGGGCTGGGGTACAGATACGCAGTATTTT.

The rearrangement links TRBV19 to TRBJ2-7, with D hard to call. Germline assignment: CDR1 LNHDA and CDR2 SQIVND (reference sequence). This CDR3 contains 13 residues. V lost 6 bases and J 0 bases, leaving 9 bases between the germline ends. The CDR3 nucleotides read TGTGCCAGTAGAAACATCGGCTCCTACGAGCAGTACTTC. Its translation: CASRNIGSYEQYF.

The gene calls are TRBV2 and TRBJ1-6, with TRBD1 matching 9 bases. The CDR3 extends over 14 amino acids. V lost 6 bases, J lost 9 bases, and 6 bases stayed unmatched. CDR1 and CDR2 from the germline V gene are SNHLY and FYNNEI. The CDR3 region is CASRVGQGGSPLHF. CDR3 bases: TGTGCCAGCAGGGTGGGACAGGGAGGTTCACCCCTCCACTTT.

The J gene is TRBJ1-4, the V gene TRBV25-1; D not certain. This CDR3 has 13 residues. The V gene's germline CDR1 is MGHDK and CDR2 SYGVNS. V was shortened by 4 bases and J by 6 bases, with 9 bases between the two germline ends. The CDR3 loop is CASSGFGDEKLFF. In nucleotides, the CDR3 is TGTGCCAGCAGTGGTTTCGGGGATGAAAAACTGTTTTTT.

The chain couples TRBV28 to TRBJ1-4; D perhaps matches TRBD1 (6 bases). With 2 bases removed from V and 4 bases from J, the gap between germline ends came to 14 bases. This CDR3 is 16 amino acids long. Germline V gene sequence: CDR1 MDHEN, CDR2 SYDVKM. The CDR3 sequence is CASSLGGAGNNEKLFF. CDR3 nucleotides: TGTGCCAGCAGTTTAGGGGGGGCGGGTAATAATGAAAAACTGTTTTTT.

In DNA, the CDR3 is TGTGCCAGCAGCTTAGGGGACCCTAACCCACCCCTCCACTTT. Protein: CASSLGDPNPPLHF. The chain links TRBV7-2 to TRBJ1-6, with TRBD1 as a possible D gene (5 bases). Looked up from germline, CDR1 is SGHTA and CDR2 is FQGNSA. There are 14 residues in the CDR3. The ends were cut back, 1 base at V and 11 bases at J, with 12 bases in the middle.

The V gene is TRBV7-2, the J gene TRBJ2-7; no clear D gene. Germline V gene sequence: CDR1 SGHTA, CDR2 FQGNSA. This CDR3 contains 12 residues. The V and J ends lost 1 base and 6 bases respectively, with 7 bases between them. CDR3 sequence: CASSLEVGEQYF. Written as DNA, the CDR3 is TGTGCCAGCAGCTTAGAGGTAGGCGAGCAGTACTTC.